This T cell receptor (beta chain) stems from a study of shared clonotypes between healthy human individuals. Of note for this clone: Its antigen remains unknown.

Looked up from germline, CDR1 is SEHNR and CDR2 is FQNEAQ (reference sequence). V was trimmed by 5 bases and J by 6 bases, leaving 13 bases between them. This CDR3 region has 13 residues. Overall study results and limits: Donors were few, which limited the genetic and exposure-history diversity represented. A generally larger estimated richness was seen in naive subsets than in memory subsets. Rarefaction showed that sequencing of sorted subsets was incomplete (despite large depth).

Only in-frame clones appear in the TCRdb table, and some are missing; sequencing was by immunoSEQ multiplex PCR. The table shows about 2.4 million clones, with 93% occurring only once. This TCR was sampled from a man aged 18 to 30 in good health. Some clones in this sample may be carry-over from other donors' samples. The chain links TRBV7-9 to TRBJ2-5, with unresolved D. The sequencing sample was made of naive CD4+ T cells from PBMCs. Subset defined: CD45RA+ positively selected. CDR3 DNA sequence: TGTGCCAGCAGCCCCTCCCCTGGCCAGACCCAGTACTTC. It encodes CASSPSPGQTQYF.